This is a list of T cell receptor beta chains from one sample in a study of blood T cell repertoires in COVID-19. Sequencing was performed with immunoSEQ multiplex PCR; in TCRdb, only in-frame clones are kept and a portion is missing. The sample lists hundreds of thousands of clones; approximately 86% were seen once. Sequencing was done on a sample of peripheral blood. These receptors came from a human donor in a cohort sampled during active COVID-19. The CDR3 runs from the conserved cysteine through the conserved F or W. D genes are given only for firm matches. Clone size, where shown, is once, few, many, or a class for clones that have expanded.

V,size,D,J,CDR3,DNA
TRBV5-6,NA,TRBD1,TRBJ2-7,CASSLVQGVAEQYF,TGTGCCAGCAGCTTGGTACAGGGGGTGGCCGAGCAGTACTTC
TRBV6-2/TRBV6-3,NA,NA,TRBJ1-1,CASSSRQWTEAFF,TGTGCCAGCAGTTCCCGACAGTGGACTGAAGCTTTCTTT
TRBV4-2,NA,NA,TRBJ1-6,CASSQDRGGRSPLHF,TGTGCCAGCAGCCAAGATCGCGGGGGGCGATCACCCCTCCACTTT
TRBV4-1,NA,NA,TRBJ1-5,CASSQTPGDGNQPQHF,TGCGCCAGCAGCCAGACGCCCGGGGATGGCAATCAGCCCCAGCATTTT
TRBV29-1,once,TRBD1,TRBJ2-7,CSVVGQGAFRVYEQYF,TGCAGCGTTGTTGGCCAGGGGGCTTTCAGGGTCTACGAGCAGTACTTC
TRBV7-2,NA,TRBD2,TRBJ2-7,CASSPRSGVLGEQYF,TGTGCCAGCAGCCCACGGAGCGGGGTGCTGGGGGAGCAGTACTTC
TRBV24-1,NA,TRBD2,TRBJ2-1,CATSDRTSGSRHNEQFF,TGTGCCACCAGTGACCGGACTAGCGGGAGCCGACACAATGAGCAGTTCTTC
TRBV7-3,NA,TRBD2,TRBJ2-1,CASSLDPRLAEKYNEQFF,TGTGCCAGCAGCTTAGATCCCCGGCTAGCGGAAAAGTACAATGAGCAGTTCTTC
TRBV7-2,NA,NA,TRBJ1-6,CASSRRGGSPLHF,TGTGCCAGCAGCCGCAGGGGTGGATCACCCCTCCACTTT
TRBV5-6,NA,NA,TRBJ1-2,CASSPRGAGRISGYTF,TGTGCCAGCTCCCCCCGGGGGGCCGGTCGGATCAGTGGCTACACCTTC
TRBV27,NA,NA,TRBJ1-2,CASSFRSPRYSSNYGYTF,TGTGCCAGCAGTTTCCGGTCCCCCAGGTACTCGTCTAACTATGGCTACACCTTC
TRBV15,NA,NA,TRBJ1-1,CATSRVGEDTEAFF,TGTGCCACCAGCAGAGTGGGGGAGGACACTGAAGCTTTCTTT
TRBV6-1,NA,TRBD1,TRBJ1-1,CASSEEQGAGVFF,TGTGCCAGCAGTGAAGAACAGGGGGCTGGTGTATTCTTT
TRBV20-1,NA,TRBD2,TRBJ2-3,CSAAGGDTQYF,TGCAGTGCCGCCGGGGGGGATACGCAGTATTTT
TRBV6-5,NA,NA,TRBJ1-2,CASSYYGAGMGYTF,TGTGCCAGCAGTTACTACGGGGCGGGGATGGGCTACACCTTC
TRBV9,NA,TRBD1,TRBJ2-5,CASSMTGTPFQETQYF,TGTGCCAGCAGCATGACAGGGACACCATTCCAAGAGACCCAGTACTTC
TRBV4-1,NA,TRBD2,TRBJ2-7,CASSQDPRLARSRTYEQYF,TGCGCCAGCAGCCAAGATCCGAGACTAGCGAGATCCCGAACCTACGAGCAGTACTTC
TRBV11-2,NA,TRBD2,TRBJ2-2,CASTLAGANTGELFF,TGTGCCAGCACCCTAGCGGGGGCGAACACCGGGGAGCTGTTTTTT
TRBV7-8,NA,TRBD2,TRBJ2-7,CASSPGTSESYEQYF,TGTGCCAGCAGCCCCGGGACTAGCGAATCCTACGAGCAGTACTTC
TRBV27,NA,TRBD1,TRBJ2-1,CASTPGQGDFSYNEQFF,TGTGCCAGCACACCGGGACAGGGTGACTTTTCCTACAATGAGCAGTTCTTC
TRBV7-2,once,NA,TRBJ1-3,CASSLDPDRYSGNTIYF,TGTGCCAGCAGCTTAGATCCCGACAGGTACTCTGGAAACACCATATATTTT
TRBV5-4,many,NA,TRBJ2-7,CASSPDRSFYEQYF,TGTGCCAGCAGTCCGGACAGATCATTCTACGAGCAGTACTTC
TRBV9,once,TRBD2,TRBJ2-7,CASSLGLAGSYEQYF,TGTGCCAGCAGCCTAGGACTAGCGGGTTCTTACGAGCAGTACTTC
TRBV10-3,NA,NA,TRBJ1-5,CAIGVQGSNQPQHF,TGTGCCATCGGAGTACAGGGAAGCAATCAGCCCCAGCATTTT
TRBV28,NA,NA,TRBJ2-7,CASSPGGKVEQYF,TGTGCCAGCAGCCCTGGAGGAAAGGTCGAGCAGTACTTC
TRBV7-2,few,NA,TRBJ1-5,CASSVRGEAQPQHF,TGTGCCAGCAGCGTCCGGGGGGAGGCCCAGCCCCAGCATTTT
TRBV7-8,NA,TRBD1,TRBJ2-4,CASSRPTGDVSKNIQYF,TGTGCCAGCAGCCGACCTACAGGGGACGTTTCCAAAAACATTCAGTACTTC
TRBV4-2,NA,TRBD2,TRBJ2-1,CASSPRIIKKTSGSYNEQFF,TGTGCCAGCAGCCCTCGTATCATAAAAAAAACTAGCGGGAGTTACAATGAGCAGTTCTTC